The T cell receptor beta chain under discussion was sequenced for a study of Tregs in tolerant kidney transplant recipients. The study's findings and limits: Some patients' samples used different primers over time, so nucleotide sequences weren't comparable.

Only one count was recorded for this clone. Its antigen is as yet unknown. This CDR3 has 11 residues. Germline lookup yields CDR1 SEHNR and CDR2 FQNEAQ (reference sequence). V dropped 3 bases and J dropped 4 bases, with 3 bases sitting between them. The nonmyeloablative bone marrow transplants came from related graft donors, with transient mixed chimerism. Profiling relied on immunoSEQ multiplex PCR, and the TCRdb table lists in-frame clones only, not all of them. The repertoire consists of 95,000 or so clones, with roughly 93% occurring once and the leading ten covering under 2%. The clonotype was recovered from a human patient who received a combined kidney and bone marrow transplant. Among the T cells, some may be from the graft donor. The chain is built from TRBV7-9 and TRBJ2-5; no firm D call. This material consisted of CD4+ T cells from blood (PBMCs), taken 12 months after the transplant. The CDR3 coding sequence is TGTGCCAGCAGCTTCGGAGAGACCCAGTACTTC. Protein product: CASSFGETQYF.